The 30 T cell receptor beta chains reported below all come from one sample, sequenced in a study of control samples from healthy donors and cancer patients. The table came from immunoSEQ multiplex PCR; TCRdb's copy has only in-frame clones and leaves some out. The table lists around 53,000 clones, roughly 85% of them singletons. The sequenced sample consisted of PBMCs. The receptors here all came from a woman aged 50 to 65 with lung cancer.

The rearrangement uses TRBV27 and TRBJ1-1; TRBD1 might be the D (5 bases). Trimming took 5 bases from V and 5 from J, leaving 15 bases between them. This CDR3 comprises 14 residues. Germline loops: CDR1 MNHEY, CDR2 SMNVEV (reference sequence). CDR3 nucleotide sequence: TGTGCCAGCAGTCGAAACTCGAGGGGTACTGAAGCTTTCTTT. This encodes CASSRNSRGTEAFF.

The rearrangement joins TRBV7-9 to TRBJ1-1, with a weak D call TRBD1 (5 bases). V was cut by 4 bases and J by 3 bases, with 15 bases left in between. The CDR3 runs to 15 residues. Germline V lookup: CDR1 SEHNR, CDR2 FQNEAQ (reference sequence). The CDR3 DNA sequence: TGTGCCAGCAGCTCCTACGGGGGAAGGGACACTGAAGCTTTCTTT. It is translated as CASSSYGGRDTEAFF.

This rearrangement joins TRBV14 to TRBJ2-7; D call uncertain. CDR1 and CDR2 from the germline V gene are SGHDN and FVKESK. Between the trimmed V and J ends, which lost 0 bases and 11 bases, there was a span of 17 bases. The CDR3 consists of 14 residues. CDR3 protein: CASSQDLTVRKEYF. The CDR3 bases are TGTGCCAGCAGCCAAGATCTTACGGTCCGGAAGGAGTACTTC.

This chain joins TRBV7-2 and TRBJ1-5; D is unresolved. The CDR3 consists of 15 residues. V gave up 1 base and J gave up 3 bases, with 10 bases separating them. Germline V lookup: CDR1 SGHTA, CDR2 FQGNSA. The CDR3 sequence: CASSLVWQPNQPQHF. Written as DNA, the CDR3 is TGTGCCAGCAGCTTAGTATGGCAGCCCAATCAGCCCCAGCATTTT.

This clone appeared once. CDR3 residues: CASSPGGASTPLHF. The CDR3 region has the DNA TGTGCCAGCAGCCCCGGCGGGGCATCAACACCCCTCCACTTT. V is TRBV6-6 and J is TRBJ1-6; tentative D call: TRBD1 (5 bases). The CDR3 sequence is 14 residues long. V shed 6 bases and J shed 11 bases, with 17 bases lying between them. Germline V gene sequence: CDR1 MNHNY, CDR2 SVGAGI (reference sequence).

Written as DNA, the CDR3 is TGTGCCAGCAGCTTATTGGTCGGACAGGGACAGGGAGGCTACACCTTC. This translates into CASSLLVGQGQGGYTF. V and J are TRBV7-8 and TRBJ1-2; 9 bases line up with TRBD1. Germline V gives CDR1 SGHVS, CDR2 FQNEAQ. This CDR3 has 16 amino acids. The ends lost 2 bases at V and 8 bases at J; junction bases unmatched: 12. The whole variable domain, remainder taken from reference TRBV7-8 and TRBJ1-2, is GAGVSQSPRYKVAKRGQDVALRCDPISGHVSLFWYQQALGQGPEFLTYFQNEAQLDKSGLPSDRFFAERPEGSVSTLKIQRTQQEDSAVYLCASSLLVGQGQGGYTFGSGTRLTVV.

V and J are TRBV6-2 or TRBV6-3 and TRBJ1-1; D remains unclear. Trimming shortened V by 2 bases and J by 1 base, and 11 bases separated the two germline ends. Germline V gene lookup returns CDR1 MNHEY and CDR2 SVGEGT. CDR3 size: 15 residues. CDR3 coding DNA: TGTGCCAGCAGTTACCACGGCATGGCGAACACTGAAGCTTTCTTT. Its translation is CASSYHGMANTEAFF.

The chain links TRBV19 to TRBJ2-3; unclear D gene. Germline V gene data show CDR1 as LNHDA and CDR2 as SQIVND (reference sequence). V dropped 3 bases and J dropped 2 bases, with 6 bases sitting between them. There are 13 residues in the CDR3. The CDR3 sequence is CASSMGHTDTQYF. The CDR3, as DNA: TGTGCCAGTAGTATGGGCCACACAGATACGCAGTATTTT.

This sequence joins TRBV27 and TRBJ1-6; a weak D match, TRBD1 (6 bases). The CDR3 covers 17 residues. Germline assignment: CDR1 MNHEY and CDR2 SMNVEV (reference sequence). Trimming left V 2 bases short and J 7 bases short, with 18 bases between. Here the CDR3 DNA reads TGTGCCAGCAGTTTACCCGTCGCAGGGGTGTACAATTCACCCCTCCACTTT. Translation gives CASSLPVAGVYNSPLHF.

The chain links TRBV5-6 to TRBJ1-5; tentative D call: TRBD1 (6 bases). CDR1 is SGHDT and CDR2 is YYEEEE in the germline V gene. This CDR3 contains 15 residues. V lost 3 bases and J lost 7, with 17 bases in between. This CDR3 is CASSSYRESRQPQHF. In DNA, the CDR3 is TGTGCCAGCAGCTCCTACAGGGAATCTAGACAGCCCCAGCATTTT. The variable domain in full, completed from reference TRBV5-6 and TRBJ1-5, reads DAGVTQSPTHLIKTRGQQVTLRCSPKSGHDTVSWYQQALGQGPQFIFQYYEEEERQRGNFPDRFSGHQFPNYSSELNVNALLLGDSALYLCASSSYRESRQPQHFGDGTRLSIL.

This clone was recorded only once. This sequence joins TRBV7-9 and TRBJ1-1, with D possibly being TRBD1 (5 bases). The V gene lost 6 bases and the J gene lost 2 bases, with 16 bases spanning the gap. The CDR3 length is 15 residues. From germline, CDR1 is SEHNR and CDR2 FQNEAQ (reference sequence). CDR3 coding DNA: TGTGCCAGCAGGGCCCAACAGGCGCCAAACACTGAAGCTTTCTTT. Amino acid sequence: CASRAQQAPNTEAFF.

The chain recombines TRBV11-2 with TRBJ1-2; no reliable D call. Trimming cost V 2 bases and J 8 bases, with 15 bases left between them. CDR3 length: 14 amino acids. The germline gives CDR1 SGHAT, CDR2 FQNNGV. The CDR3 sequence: CASSLLWEPGGYTF. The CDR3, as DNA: TGTGCCAGCAGCTTACTCTGGGAGCCAGGCGGCTACACCTTC.

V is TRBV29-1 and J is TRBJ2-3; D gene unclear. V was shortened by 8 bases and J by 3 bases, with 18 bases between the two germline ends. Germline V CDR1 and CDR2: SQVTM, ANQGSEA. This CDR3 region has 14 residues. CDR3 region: CSTPGPLGTDTQYF. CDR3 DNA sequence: TGCAGCACCCCGGGCCCCCTAGGGACAGATACGCAGTATTTT.

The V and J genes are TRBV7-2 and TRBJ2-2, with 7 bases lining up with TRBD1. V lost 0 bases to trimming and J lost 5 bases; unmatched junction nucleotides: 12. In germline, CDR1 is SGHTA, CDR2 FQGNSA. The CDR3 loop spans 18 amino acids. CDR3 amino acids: CASSLAHGTAERTGELFF. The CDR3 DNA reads TGTGCCAGCAGCTTAGCCCATGGGACAGCAGAGAGGACCGGGGAGCTGTTTTTT.

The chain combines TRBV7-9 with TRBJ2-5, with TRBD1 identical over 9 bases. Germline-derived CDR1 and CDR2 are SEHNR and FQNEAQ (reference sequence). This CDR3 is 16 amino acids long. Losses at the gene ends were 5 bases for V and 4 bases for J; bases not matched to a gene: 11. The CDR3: CASSAGLQGAGETQYF. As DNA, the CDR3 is TGTGCCAGCAGCGCCGGCTTACAGGGGGCAGGAGAGACCCAGTACTTC. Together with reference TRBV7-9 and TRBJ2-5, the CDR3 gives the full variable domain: DTGVSQNPRHKITKRGQNVTFRCDPISEHNRLYWYRQTLGQGPEFLTYFQNEAQLEKSRLLSDRFSAERPKGSFSTLEIQRTEQGDSAMYLCASSAGLQGAGETQYFGPGTRLLVL.

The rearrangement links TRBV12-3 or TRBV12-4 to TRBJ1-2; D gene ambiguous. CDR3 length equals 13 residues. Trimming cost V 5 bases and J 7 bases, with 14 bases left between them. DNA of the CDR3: TGTGCCAGCAGTCCGGACCTCGGATCTGGCTACACCTTC. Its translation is CASSPDLGSGYTF.

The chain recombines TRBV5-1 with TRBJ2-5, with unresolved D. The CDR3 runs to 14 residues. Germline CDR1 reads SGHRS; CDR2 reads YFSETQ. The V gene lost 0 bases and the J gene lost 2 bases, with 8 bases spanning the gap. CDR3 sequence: CASSLDWNQETQYF. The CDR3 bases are TGCGCCAGCAGCTTGGATTGGAATCAAGAGACCCAGTACTTC. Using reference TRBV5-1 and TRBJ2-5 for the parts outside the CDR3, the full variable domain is KAGVTQTPRYLIKTRGQQVTLSCSPISGHRSVSWYQQTPGQGLQFLFEYFSETQRNKGNFPGRFSGRQFSNSRSEMNVSTLELGDSALYLCASSLDWNQETQYFGPGTRLLVL.

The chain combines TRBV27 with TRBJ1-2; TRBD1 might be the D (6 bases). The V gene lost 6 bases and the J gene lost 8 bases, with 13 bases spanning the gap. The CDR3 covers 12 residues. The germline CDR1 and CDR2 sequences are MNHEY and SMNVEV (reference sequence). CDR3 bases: TGTGCCAGCAGGACCGGCAGGGGAGGCTACACCTTC. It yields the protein CASRTGRGGYTF.

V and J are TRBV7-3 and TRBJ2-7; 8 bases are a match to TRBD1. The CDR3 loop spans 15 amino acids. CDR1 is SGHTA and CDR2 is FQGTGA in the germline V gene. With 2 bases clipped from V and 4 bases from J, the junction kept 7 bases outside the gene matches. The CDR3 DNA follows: TGTGCCAGCAGCTTAGGACACACAGGGGGTTACGAGCAGTACTTC. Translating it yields CASSLGHTGGYEQYF.

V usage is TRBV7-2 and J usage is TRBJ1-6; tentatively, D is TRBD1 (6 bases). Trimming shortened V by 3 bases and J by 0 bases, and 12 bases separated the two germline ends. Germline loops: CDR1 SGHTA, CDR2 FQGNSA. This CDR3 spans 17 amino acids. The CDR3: CASSFGQTGSYNSPLHF. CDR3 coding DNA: TGTGCCAGCAGCTTCGGACAGACAGGCTCCTATAATTCACCCCTCCACTTT.

The DNA for the CDR3 is TGTGCCAGCAGCTTAAAGGCCGGGGAGCTGTTTTTT. It translates to CASSLKAGELFF. The chain is built from TRBV7-3 and TRBJ2-2; D ambiguous. Germline assignment: CDR1 SGHTA and CDR2 FQGTGA. The CDR3 consists of 12 residues. V was trimmed by 1 base and J by 6 bases, leaving 3 bases between them.

CDR3 DNA: TGTGCCACCAGCAGCCGACAGGGGAACACTGAAGCTTTCTTT. Amino acid sequence: CATSSRQGNTEAFF. The J gene is TRBJ1-1, the V gene TRBV15, with 7 positions matching TRBD1. CDR3 size: 14 residues. The germline V gene encodes CDR1 LNHNV and CDR2 YYDKDF (reference sequence). The J segment lost 1 base and the V segment lost 3 bases, leaving 2 bases of the junction unmatched.

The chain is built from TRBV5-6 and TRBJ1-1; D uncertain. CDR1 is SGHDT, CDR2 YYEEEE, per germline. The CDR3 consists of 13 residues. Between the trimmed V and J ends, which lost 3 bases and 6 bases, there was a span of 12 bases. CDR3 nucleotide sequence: TGTGCCAGCAGCTCCGAGGACGGATCTGAAGCTTTCTTT. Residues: CASSSEDGSEAFF. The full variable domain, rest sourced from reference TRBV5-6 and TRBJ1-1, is DAGVTQSPTHLIKTRGQQVTLRCSPKSGHDTVSWYQQALGQGPQFIFQYYEEEERQRGNFPDRFSGHQFPNYSSELNVNALLLGDSALYLCASSSEDGSEAFFGQGTRLTVV.

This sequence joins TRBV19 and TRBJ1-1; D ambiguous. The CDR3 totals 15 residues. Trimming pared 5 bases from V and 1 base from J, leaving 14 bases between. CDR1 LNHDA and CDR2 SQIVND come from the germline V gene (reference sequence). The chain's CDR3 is CASSPSIYRNTEAFF. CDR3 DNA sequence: TGTGCCAGTAGTCCCTCCATTTATCGGAACACTGAAGCTTTCTTT.

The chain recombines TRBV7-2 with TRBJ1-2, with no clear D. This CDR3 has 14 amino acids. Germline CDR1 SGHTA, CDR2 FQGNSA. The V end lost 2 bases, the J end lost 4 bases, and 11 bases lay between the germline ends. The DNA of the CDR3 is TGTGCCAGCAGCTTACTACCGTGGGTCTATGGCTACACCTTC. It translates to CASSLLPWVYGYTF.

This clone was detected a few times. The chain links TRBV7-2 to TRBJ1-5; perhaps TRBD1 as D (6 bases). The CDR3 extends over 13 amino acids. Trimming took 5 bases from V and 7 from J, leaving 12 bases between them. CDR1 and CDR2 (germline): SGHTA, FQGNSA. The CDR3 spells CASSPDRQQPQHF. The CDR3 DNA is TGTGCCAGCAGCCCTGACAGGCAGCAGCCCCAGCATTTT.

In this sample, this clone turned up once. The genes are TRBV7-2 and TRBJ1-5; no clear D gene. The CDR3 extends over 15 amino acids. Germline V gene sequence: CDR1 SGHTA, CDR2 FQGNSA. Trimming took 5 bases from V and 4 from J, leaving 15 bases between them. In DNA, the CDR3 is TGTGCCAGCAGCACCGGGAGGATCCGGAATCAGCCCCAGCATTTT. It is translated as CASSTGRIRNQPQHF. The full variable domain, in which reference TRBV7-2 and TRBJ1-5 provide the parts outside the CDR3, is GAGVSQSPSNKVTEKGKDVELRCDPISGHTALYWYRQSLGQGLEFLIYFQGNSAPDKSGLPSDRFSAERTGGSVSTLTIQRTQQEDSAVYLCASSTGRIRNQPQHFGDGTRLSIL.

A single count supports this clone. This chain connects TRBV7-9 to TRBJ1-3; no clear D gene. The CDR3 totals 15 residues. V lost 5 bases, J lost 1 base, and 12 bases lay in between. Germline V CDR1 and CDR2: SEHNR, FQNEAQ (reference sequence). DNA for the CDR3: TGTGCCAGCAGCCAGACCGGGAATTCTGGAAACACCATATATTTT. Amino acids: CASSQTGNSGNTIYF.

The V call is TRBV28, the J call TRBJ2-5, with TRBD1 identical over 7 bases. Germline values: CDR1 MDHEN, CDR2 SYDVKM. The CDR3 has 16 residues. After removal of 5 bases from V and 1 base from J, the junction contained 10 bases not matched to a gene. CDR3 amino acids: CASSPLTGTLQETQYF. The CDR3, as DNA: TGTGCCAGCAGTCCCCTGACAGGGACCCTCCAAGAGACCCAGTACTTC.

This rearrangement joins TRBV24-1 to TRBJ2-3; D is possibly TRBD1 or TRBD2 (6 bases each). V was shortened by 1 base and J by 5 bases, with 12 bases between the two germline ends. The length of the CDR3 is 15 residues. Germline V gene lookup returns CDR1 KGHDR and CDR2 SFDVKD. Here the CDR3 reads CATSDLRGARDTQYF. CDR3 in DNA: TGTGCCACCAGTGATTTAAGGGGGGCTAGAGATACGCAGTATTTT.